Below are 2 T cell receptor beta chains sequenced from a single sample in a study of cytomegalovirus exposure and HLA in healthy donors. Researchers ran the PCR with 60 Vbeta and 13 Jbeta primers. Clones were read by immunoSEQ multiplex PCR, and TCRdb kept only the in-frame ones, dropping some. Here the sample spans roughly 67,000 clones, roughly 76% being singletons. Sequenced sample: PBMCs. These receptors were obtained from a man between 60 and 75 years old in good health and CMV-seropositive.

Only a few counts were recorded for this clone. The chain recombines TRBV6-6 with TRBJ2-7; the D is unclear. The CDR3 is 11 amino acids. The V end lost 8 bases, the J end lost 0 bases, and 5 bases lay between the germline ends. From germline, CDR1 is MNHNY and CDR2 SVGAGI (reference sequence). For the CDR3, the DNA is TGTGCCAGCGGCGGCTCCTACGAGCAGTACTTC. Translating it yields CASGGSYEQYF.

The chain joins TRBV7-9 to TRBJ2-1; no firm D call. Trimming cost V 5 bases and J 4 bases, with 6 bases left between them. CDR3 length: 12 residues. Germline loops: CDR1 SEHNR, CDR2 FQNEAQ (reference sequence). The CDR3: CASSPIYNEQFF. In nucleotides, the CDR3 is TGTGCCAGCAGCCCCATTTACAATGAGCAGTTCTTC.